One T cell receptor beta chain is described in this entry. Its antigen remains unidentified. This sample is part of a study of blood T cells in healthy people across ages. Study-wide findings and caveats: With unsorted PBMCs, a conclusive comparison of naive versus antigen-experienced cells was not possible. Strong correlation was found linking TCR beta diversity to naive T cell percentage.

The germline V and J ends were trimmed by 4 bases and 7 bases, with 10 bases remaining between them. This CDR3 is 12 amino acids long. Germline CDR1 is SGHTA and CDR2 is FQGNSA. A second 7 to 11 cycle PCR used barcoded and J-beta primers. Via MiXCR, TCRdb re-called the 5' RACE reads, giving one row per CDR3 protein. Of about 1.5 million distinct CDR3 sequences listed, around 40% are singletons. The source is a young woman in good health. Sample: blood. The genes are TRBV7-2 and TRBJ1-2; D not resolved. This chain's CDR3 is CASSSYRGGYTF. CDR3 nucleotides: TGTGCCAGCAGCTCATATCGCGGTGGCTACACCTTC.